Following are 6 T cell receptor beta chains from one sample sequenced in a study of neurological immune-mediated disorders. TCRdb independently ran MiXCR on the 5' RACE reads; one entry per CDR3 protein. The table has approximately 70,000 distinct CDR3 sequences, 4.8% seen once. Sample: PBMCs. The receptors shown here come from a woman aged 65 to 85 with multiple sclerosis.

There are many counts of this clonotype. V and J are TRBV15 and TRBJ1-1, with D possibly TRBD1 on 6 matching bases. Trimming took off 7 bases at V and 2 bases at J, with 14 bases between the two ends. CDR3 length equals 14 residues. In germline, CDR1 is LNHNV, CDR2 YYDKDF (reference sequence). In nucleotides, the CDR3 is TGTGCCACCAAGGCTACAGGGCGAAACACTGAAGCTTTCTTT. Translated, it gives CATKATGRNTEAFF.

A remark on this clonotype: A much bigger clone sits one base away, suggesting this may be a read error. This chain connects TRBV19 to TRBJ2-3; 8 bases agree with TRBD2. J lost 2 bases, V lost 5 bases, and 9 bases had no gene match. This CDR3 region has 16 residues. Germline-derived CDR1 and CDR2 are LNHDA and SQIVND (reference sequence). The DNA for the CDR3 is TGTGCCAGTAGTCCCATAGCGGGAACACTCACAGATACGCAGTATTTT. Protein product: CASSPIAGTLTDTQYF.

This clonotype was detected ten times or more. V and J are TRBV21-1 and TRBJ2-1. TRBV21-1 is described as a pseudogene. The CDR3 has 11 amino acids. The CDR3 sequence: CASSKGGDWLF. For the CDR3, the DNA is TGTGCCAGCAGCAAAGGCGGTGACTGGCTCTTC.

This clonotype was detected ten times or more. V and J are TRBV7-3 and TRBJ2-2; 12 nucleotides align to TRBD1. The CDR3 covers 17 residues. The V and J ends lost 5 bases and 5 bases, in that order; junction bases with no gene match: 9. Germline V gene lookup returns CDR1 SGHTA and CDR2 FQGTGA. DNA for the CDR3: TGTGCCAGCAGCCCCAGGGACAGGGGGCGATGGACCGGGGAGCTGTTTTTT. Translation: CASSPRDRGRWTGELFF.

This clonotype was counted ten times or more. The chain uses TRBV20-1 and TRBJ1-2; 11 bases align to TRBD1. The J segment lost 4 bases and the V segment lost 5 bases, leaving 12 bases of the junction unmatched. CDR3 length: 16 amino acids. From germline, CDR1 is DFQATT and CDR2 SNEGSKA (reference sequence). CDR3 protein: CSAPTAGTGGAYGYTF. CDR3 nucleotide sequence: TGCAGTGCTCCTACGGCGGGGACAGGGGGGGCCTATGGCTACACCTTC.

This clonotype was observed a few times. The chain carries TRBV7-7 and TRBJ2-2; D uncertain. The CDR3 contains 13 residues. Germline loops: CDR1 SSHAT, CDR2 FNYEAQ (reference sequence). V was pared by 6 bases and J by 6 bases, with 11 bases between. CDR3 bases: TGTGCCAGCAGTCTCTACTCGGCCGGGGAGCTGTTTTTT. Translation gives CASSLYSAGELFF.